What follows is one TCR beta chain and its context. The antigen is undetermined. Clones were read by immunoSEQ multiplex PCR, and TCRdb kept only the in-frame ones, dropping some. The table includes more than 85,000 clones, over 75% detected once. V lost 0 bases to trimming and J lost 9 bases, with 13 bases between them. This CDR3 region has 14 residues. Per germline, CDR1 SGDLS and CDR2 YYNGEE. The data derive from a study of cytomegalovirus exposure and HLA in healthy donors. Study results and limitations: Reported performance of the classifier showed diagnosis of cytomegalovirus status with high specificity and sensitivity.

V usage is TRBV9 and J usage is TRBJ2-1; D remains unclear. The sequencing sample was made of PBMCs. The origin of this receptor is a woman younger than 45 in good health and CMV-seropositive. In nucleotides, the CDR3 is TGTGCCAGCAGCGTAGCTACCTCTAGAGGTGAGCAGTTCTTC. This codes for CASSVATSRGEQFF.